Given below is one TCR beta chain in context. Its antigen remains unknown. Method: immunoSEQ multiplex PCR; TCRdb's copy keeps in-frame clones and lacks some. The data show more than 300,000 clones, 85% to 90% seen once. CDR1 is LGHDT and CDR2 is YNNKEL in the germline V gene (reference sequence). The CDR3 is 14 residues long. The V gene end was trimmed by 7 bases and the J gene end by 1 base; junction bases not matched to a gene: 3. The sample's treatment: 15 to 20 received Ad26.COV2.S at low or high dose, single or two shots; five or six received placebo; per-sample allocation not given. Sampling was performed 63 days after the first vaccine or placebo injection. Expressing Wuhan-strain SARS-CoV-2 spike, an Ad26 vector served as the vaccine. The sample originates from a study of Ad26.COV2.S vaccination and SARS-CoV-2 variants. Study-level information: The study gave Ad26.COV2.S intramuscularly, once or twice 56 days apart. Study observations and caveats: There was a possibility that the TCR breadth and depth analyses underestimated total T cell responses. People who got the vaccine had more spike-specific TCR breadth than people who got placebo.

Sequencing used peripheral blood, obtained in a trial of Ad26.COV2.S vaccine versus placebo. The TCR comes from a person between 18 and 65 years old who received the Ad26.COV2.S COVID-19 vaccine or a placebo. This sequence joins TRBV3-1 (or the pseudogene TRBV3-2) and TRBJ1-5; the match to TRBD1 covers 8 bases. Here the CDR3 DNA reads TGTGCCAGCACCCGACAGGGGAGCAATCAGCCCCAGCATTTT. Translation gives CASTRQGSNQPQHF.